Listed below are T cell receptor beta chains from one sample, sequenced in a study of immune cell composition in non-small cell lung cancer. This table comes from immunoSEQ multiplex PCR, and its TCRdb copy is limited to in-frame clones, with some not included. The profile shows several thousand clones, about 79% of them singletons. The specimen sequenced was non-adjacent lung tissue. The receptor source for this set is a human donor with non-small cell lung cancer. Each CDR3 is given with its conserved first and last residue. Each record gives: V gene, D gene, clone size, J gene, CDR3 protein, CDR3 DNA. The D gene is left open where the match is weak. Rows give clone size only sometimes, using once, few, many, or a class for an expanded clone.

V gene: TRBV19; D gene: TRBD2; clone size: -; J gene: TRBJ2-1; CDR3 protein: CASSITLGLAGPQFF; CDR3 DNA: TGTGCCAGTAGTATAACCCTCGGACTAGCGGGCCCGCAGTTCTTC
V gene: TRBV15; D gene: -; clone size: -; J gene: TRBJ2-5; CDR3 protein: CATSRDRGSSRETQYF; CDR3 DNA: TGTGCCACCAGCAGAGATCGAGGGAGCTCGAGAGAGACCCAGTACTTC
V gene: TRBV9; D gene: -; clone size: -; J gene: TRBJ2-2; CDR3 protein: CASSVIGDNTGELFF; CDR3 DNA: TGTGCCAGCAGCGTAATCGGAGACAACACCGGGGAGCTGTTTTTT
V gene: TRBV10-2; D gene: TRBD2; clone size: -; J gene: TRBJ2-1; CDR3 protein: CASAGLAGERGLNNEQFF; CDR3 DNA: TGCGCCAGCGCGGGACTAGCGGGAGAAAGGGGCTTGAACAATGAGCAGTTCTTC
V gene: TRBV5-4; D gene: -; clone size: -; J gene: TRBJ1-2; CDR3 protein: CASSLPGGGYGYTF; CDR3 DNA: TGTGCCAGCAGCCTCCCCGGGGGGGGTTATGGCTACACCTTC
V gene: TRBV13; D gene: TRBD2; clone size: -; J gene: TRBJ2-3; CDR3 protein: CASSPREGQDTQYF; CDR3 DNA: TGTGCCAGCAGCCCGCGGGAGGGGCAAGATACGCAGTATTTT
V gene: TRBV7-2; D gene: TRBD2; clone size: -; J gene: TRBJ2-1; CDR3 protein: CASSLARAGGNEQFF; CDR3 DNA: TGTGCCAGCAGCTTAGCTAGGGCGGGGGGGAATGAGCAGTTCTTC
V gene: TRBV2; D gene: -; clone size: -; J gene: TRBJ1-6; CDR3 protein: CASSESQGGNSPLHF; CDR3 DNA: TGTGCCAGCAGTGAAAGCCAGGGAGGTAATTCACCCCTCCACTTT
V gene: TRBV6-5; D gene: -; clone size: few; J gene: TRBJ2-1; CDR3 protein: CASSYDRVFSENEQFF; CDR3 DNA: TGTGCCAGCAGTTACGATCGGGTCTTTTCTGAAAATGAGCAGTTCTTC
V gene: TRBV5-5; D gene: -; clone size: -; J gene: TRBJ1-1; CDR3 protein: CASSFYSTGTGTEAFF; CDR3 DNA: TGTGCCAGCAGCTTTTACTCGACAGGAACGGGGACTGAAGCTTTCTTT
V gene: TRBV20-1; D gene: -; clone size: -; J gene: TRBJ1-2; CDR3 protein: CSARLNYGYTF; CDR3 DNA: TGCAGTGCTAGACTTAACTATGGCTACACCTTC
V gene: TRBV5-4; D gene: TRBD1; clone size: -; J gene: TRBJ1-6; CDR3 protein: CASSIQGNNSPLHF; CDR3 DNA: TGTGCCAGCAGTATACAGGGGAACAATTCACCCCTCCACTTT
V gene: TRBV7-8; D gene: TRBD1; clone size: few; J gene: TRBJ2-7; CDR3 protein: CASSRGLGTGASYEQYF; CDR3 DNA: TGTGCCAGCAGCCGTGGACTCGGGACAGGCGCCTCCTACGAGCAGTACTTC
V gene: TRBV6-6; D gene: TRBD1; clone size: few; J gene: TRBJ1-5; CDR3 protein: CASSRDRAWQPQHF; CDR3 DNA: TGTGCCAGCAGCCGGGACAGGGCGTGGCAGCCCCAGCATTTT
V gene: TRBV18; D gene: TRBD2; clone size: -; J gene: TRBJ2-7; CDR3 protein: CASSPSGSYEQYF; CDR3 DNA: TGTGCCAGCTCTCCTAGCGGGTCCTACGAGCAGTACTTC
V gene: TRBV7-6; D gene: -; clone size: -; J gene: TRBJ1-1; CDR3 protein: CASSSRAGDTEAFF; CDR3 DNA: TGTGCCAGCAGCTCACGGGCAGGGGACACTGAAGCTTTCTTT
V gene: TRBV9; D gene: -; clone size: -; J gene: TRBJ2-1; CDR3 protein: CASSGGHEQFF; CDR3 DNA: TGTGCCAGCAGCGGGGGGCATGAGCAGTTCTTC
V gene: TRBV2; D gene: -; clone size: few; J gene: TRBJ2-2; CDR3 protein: CASSERRGQTGELFF; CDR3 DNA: TGTGCCAGCAGTGAGAGGAGGGGTCAAACCGGGGAGCTGTTTTTT
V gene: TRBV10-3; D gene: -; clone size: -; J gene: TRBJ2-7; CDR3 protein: CAISESPEGYEQYF; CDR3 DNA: TGTGCCATCAGTGAGAGCCCGGAGGGATACGAGCAGTACTTC
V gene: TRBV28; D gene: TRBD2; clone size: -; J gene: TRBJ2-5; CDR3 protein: CASSFGLAGDQETQYF; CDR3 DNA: TGTGCCAGCAGTTTCGGACTAGCGGGGGACCAAGAGACCCAGTACTTC
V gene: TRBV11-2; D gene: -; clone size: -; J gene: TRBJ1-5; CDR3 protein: CASSLGWGQPQHF; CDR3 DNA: TGTGCCAGCAGCCTAGGTTGGGGCCAGCCCCAGCATTTT
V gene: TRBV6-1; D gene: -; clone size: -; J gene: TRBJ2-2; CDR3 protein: CASRTILVTGELFF; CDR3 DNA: TGTGCCAGCAGAACGATACTAGTTACCGGGGAGCTGTTTTTT
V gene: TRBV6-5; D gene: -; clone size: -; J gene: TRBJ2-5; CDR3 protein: CATTRRGVQETQYF; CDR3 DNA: TGTGCCACAACCCGCAGGGGCGTCCAAGAGACCCAGTACTTC
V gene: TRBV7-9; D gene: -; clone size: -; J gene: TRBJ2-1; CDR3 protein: CASSSTGISRNEQFF; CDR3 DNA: TGTGCCAGCAGCTCAACAGGGATTTCCCGCAATGAGCAGTTCTTC
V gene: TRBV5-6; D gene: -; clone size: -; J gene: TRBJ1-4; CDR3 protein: CASSKTGPGEKLFF; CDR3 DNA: TGTGCCAGCAGCAAAACAGGGCCTGGGGAAAAACTGTTTTTT
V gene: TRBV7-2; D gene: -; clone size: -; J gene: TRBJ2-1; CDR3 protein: CASSFVLRDNEQFF; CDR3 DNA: TGTGCCAGCAGCTTCGTTCTGCGGGACAATGAGCAGTTCTTC
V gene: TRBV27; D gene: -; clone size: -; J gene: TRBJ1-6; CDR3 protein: CASSLSAIAYNSPLHF; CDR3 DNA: TGTGCCAGCAGTTTAAGCGCTATTGCCTATAATTCACCCCTCCACTTT
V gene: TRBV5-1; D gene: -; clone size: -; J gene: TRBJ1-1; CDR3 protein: CASSTGGTEAFF; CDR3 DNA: TGCGCCAGCAGCACCGGGGGGACTGAAGCTTTCTTT
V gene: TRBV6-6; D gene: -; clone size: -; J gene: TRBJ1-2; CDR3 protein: CASSQDSYGYTF; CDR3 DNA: TGTGCCAGCAGTCAGGATTCCTATGGCTACACCTTC